These 18 T cell receptor beta chains came from one sample sequenced in a study of blood T cells in healthy people across ages. Then a second PCR, running about 6 to 11 cycles, was carried out with a sample-barcoded 5' primer and a J-beta primer mix. A single record per CDR3 protein comes from TCRdb applying MiXCR to the 5' RACE reads. The sample consists of 1.5 million to 2 million distinct CDR3 sequences, over 25% of them appearing once. The sample was blood. These receptor sequences come from a woman aged 25 to 39 in good health.

The chain has TRBV5-1 and TRBJ2-5; TRBD1 or TRBD2 may be the D gene (5 bases each). The end of the DNA aligns better with TRBJ2-7, so the J call may be wrong. The CDR3 is 15 amino acids. CDR1 and CDR2 from the germline V gene are SGHRS and YFSETQ. This CDR3 reads CASSSPRDGSYEQYF. DNA of the CDR3: TGCGCCAGCAGCTCCCCCCGGGACGGTTCCTACGAGCAGTACTTC.

The V call is TRBV6-2 or TRBV6-3, the J call TRBJ2-1; 8 bases align to TRBD2. CDR1 and CDR2 from the germline V gene are MNHEY and SVGEGT. This CDR3 is 16 amino acids long. J was trimmed by 4 bases and V by 7 bases; bases with no gene match: 12. CDR3 in DNA: TGTGCCAGCAAGCGACTAGCGTCCGTTCGGTACAATGAGCAGTTCTTC. This sequence encodes CASKRLASVRYNEQFF.

The chain employs TRBV5-6 and TRBJ2-7, with D possibly TRBD1 on 5 matching bases. V lost 0 bases, J lost 6 bases, and 22 bases lay in between. CDR1 and CDR2 from the germline V gene are SGHDT and YYEEEE. The CDR3 is 17 residues long. The DNA for the CDR3 is TGTGCCAGCAGCTTGGGGGGAAGCAGGGCAGGATTTGCCGAGCAGTACTTC. Protein product: CASSLGGSRAGFAEQYF.

This clonotype was counted only a few times. This chain connects TRBV30 to TRBJ2-5, with TRBD2 identical over 8 bases. The CDR3 sequence is 15 residues long. With V trimmed by 0 bases and J by 8 bases, 11 bases remained unmatched. Germline loops: CDR1 GTSNPN, CDR2 SVGIG (reference sequence). The CDR3 DNA is TGTGCCTGGAGTGTACTTAGCGGGGACAAGAGAACCCAGTACTTC. It specifies CAWSVLSGDKRTQYF.

J is TRBJ2-5 and V is TRBV28; D may correspond to TRBD1 or TRBD2 (5 bases each). V was shortened by 2 bases and J by 5 bases, with 12 bases between the two germline ends. The CDR3 consists of 14 residues. CDR1 is MDHEN and CDR2 is SYDVKM in the germline V gene. CDR3 amino acids: CASSLKWGMETQYF. For the CDR3, the DNA is TGTGCCAGCAGTTTAAAATGGGGGATGGAGACCCAGTACTTC.

This clonotype was seen a handful of times. This sequence joins TRBV7-2 and TRBJ2-5; D may be TRBD1 (6 bases). The V end was cut by 3 bases, the J end by 5 bases, with 16 bases between. Germline values: CDR1 SGHTA, CDR2 FQGNSA. This CDR3 spans 15 amino acids. The CDR3, as DNA: TGTGCCAGCAGCTTGGCGGGTGGGGGCGTGGAGACCCAGTACTTC. Translated: CASSLAGGGVETQYF.

This clonotype was seen more than once but under ten times. This chain connects TRBV19 to TRBJ1-2; 10 bases are a match to TRBD1. Trimming cost V 6 bases and J 3 bases; bases outside gene matches: 7. The CDR3 has 15 residues. Germline assignment: CDR1 LNHDA and CDR2 SQIVND (reference sequence). CDR3 in amino acids: CASSDRGLGDYGYTF. CDR3 DNA: TGTGCCAGTAGCGACAGGGGGCTAGGTGACTATGGCTACACCTTC.

The V and J genes are TRBV20-1 and TRBJ2-3; 14 bases match TRBD2. This CDR3 has 16 amino acids. V shed 4 bases, J shed 6 bases, and the junction held 9 bases outside the gene matches. The V gene's germline CDR1 is DFQATT and CDR2 SNEGSKA (reference sequence). The CDR3 spells CSATKPGLAGADTQYF. The DNA of the CDR3 is TGCAGTGCTACTAAACCGGGACTAGCGGGAGCTGATACGCAGTATTTT.

The rearrangement uses TRBV20-1 and TRBJ1-5, with D perhaps TRBD1 (5 bases). This CDR3 spans 14 amino acids. CDR1 and CDR2 from the germline V gene are DFQATT and SNEGSKA (reference sequence). V was shortened by 5 bases and J by 4 bases, with 15 bases between the two germline ends. The CDR3 here is CSASGQESNQPQHF. The CDR3 DNA follows: TGCAGTGCTTCAGGACAAGAGAGTAATCAGCCCCAGCATTTT.

Comment on this clonotype: A read error may account for a junction end that differs from germline. The chain carries TRBV20-1 and TRBJ2-5, with 11 bases that match TRBD1. Germline V lookup: CDR1 DFQATT, CDR2 SNEGSKA (reference sequence). The CDR3 runs to 16 residues. CDR3 coding DNA: TGCAGTGCTAGCCCCTGGGACAGGGGGTACCAAGGGACCCAGTACTTC. It is translated as CSASPWDRGYQGTQYF.

V and J are TRBV12-3 or TRBV12-4 and TRBJ1-4; D might be TRBD1 (5 bases). The CDR3 has 12 residues. V lost 4 bases to trimming and J lost 11 bases, with 11 bases between them. This CDR3 is CASSWGVRKLFF. The CDR3 coding sequence is TGTGCCAGCAGTTGGGGCGTGAGGAAACTGTTTTTT.

In the case of this clonotype: In this CDR3 the conserved last residue, phenylalanine or tryptophan, is missing, so a read error is likely. The V and J genes are TRBV29-1 and TRBJ2-5; D possibly corresponds to TRBD1 (6 bases). Germline lookup yields CDR1 SQVTM and CDR2 ANQGSEA. The CDR3 sequence is 14 residues long. The CDR3, as DNA: TGCAGAGCAGGGGCAGGGCAAGACCAAGAGACCCAGTACTCC. It encodes CRAGAGQDQETQYS.

The rearrangement joins TRBV7-9 to TRBJ1-2, with D possibly TRBD1 on 6 matching bases. This CDR3 comprises 14 residues. Germline V gene lookup returns CDR1 SEHNR and CDR2 FQNEAQ (reference sequence). Deletions cut 4 bases from V and 4 bases from J, with 13 bases between. CDR3: CASSSRQEIYGYTF. CDR3 nucleotides: TGTGCCAGCAGCTCCAGACAGGAGATCTATGGCTACACCTTC.

This clonotype has a count of ten or more. The chain couples TRBV7-9 to TRBJ2-7; D ambiguous. This CDR3 region has 14 residues. Trimming left V 7 bases short and J 2 bases short, with 15 bases between. Looked up from germline, CDR1 is SEHNR and CDR2 is FQNEAQ (reference sequence). The CDR3 nucleotides read TGTGCCAGCACCCCCCCTGGCGGTACCTACGAGCAGTACTTC. Its protein is CASTPPGGTYEQYF.

In its sample, this clonotype was seen a few times. The chain couples TRBV19 to TRBJ2-5; D unclear. Trimming shortened V by 7 bases and J by 4 bases, and 13 bases separated the two germline ends. The germline V gene encodes CDR1 LNHDA and CDR2 SQIVND (reference sequence). CDR3 length: 13 amino acids. The CDR3 loop is CASKAVMGETQYF. CDR3 nucleotide sequence: TGTGCCAGTAAAGCAGTTATGGGAGAGACCCAGTACTTC.

The V and J genes are TRBV6-5 and TRBJ1-5; 10 bases line up with TRBD1. CDR1 MNHEY and CDR2 SVGAGI come from the germline V gene. The CDR3 sequence is 16 residues long. J was trimmed by 4 bases and V by 5 bases; bases with no gene match: 8. The CDR3 protein is CASSQNPGQGNQPQHF. CDR3 sequence (DNA): TGTGCCAGCAGTCAAAACCCGGGACAGGGGAATCAGCCCCAGCATTTT.

This clonotype has only a few counts. The chain combines TRBV25-1 with TRBJ1-2, with D tentatively TRBD1 (5 bases). There are 15 residues in the CDR3. Trimming removed 6 bases at V and 3 bases at J, with 17 bases between. Germline values: CDR1 MGHDK, CDR2 SYGVNS. The CDR3 here is CASRSSKGPHYGYTF. The CDR3, as DNA: TGTGCCAGCAGGTCATCGAAGGGGCCACACTATGGCTACACCTTC.

This clonotype was seen a handful of times. The chain combines TRBV20-1 with TRBJ2-4, with D uncertain. This CDR3 contains 13 residues. CDR1 and CDR2 from the germline V gene are DFQATT and SNEGSKA (reference sequence). Trimming took off 5 bases at V and 2 bases at J, with 10 bases between the two ends. In nucleotides, the CDR3 is TGCAGTGCTGAATCTAGGTCCAAAAACATTCAGTACTTC. It is translated as CSAESRSKNIQYF.